This is a list of T cell receptor beta chains from one sample in a study of shared T cell receptors in the human thymus. Profiling relied on immunoSEQ multiplex PCR, and the TCRdb table lists in-frame clones only, not all of them. The sample contains roughly 660,000 clones, over 75% of which appear only once. Another study also made use of these data, one on human thymus T cells.

Sequenced: thymocytes. The receptors stem from a boy in the first two years of life with a congenital heart defect. Each CDR3 is given with its conserved first and last residue. D genes are given only for firm matches. Only part of the rows carry a size: once, few, many, or a class if the clone is expanded.

clone size: .; D gene: TRBD2; J gene: TRBJ2-3; V gene: TRBV10-3; CDR3 protein: CAIRANGRPTTDTQYF; CDR3 DNA: TGTGCCATCAGGGCAAACGGGAGGCCGACCACAGATACGCAGTATTTT
clone size: once; D gene: .; J gene: TRBJ2-7; V gene: TRBV11-2; CDR3 protein: CASSLRLSVYEQYF; CDR3 DNA: TGTGCCAGCAGCTTGAGACTCTCCGTCTACGAGCAGTACTTC
clone size: .; D gene: TRBD1; J gene: TRBJ2-7; V gene: TRBV4-1; CDR3 protein: CASSQTDRGYEQYF; CDR3 DNA: TGCGCCAGCAGCCAAACCGACAGGGGTTACGAGCAGTACTTC
clone size: .; D gene: .; J gene: TRBJ1-5; V gene: TRBV6-4; CDR3 protein: CASKIDRPHQPQHF; CDR3 DNA: TGTGCCAGCAAGATCGACAGGCCGCATCAGCCCCAGCATTTT
clone size: .; D gene: .; J gene: TRBJ2-5; V gene: TRBV25-1; CDR3 protein: CASSAGREAQETQYF; CDR3 DNA: TGTGCCAGCAGTGCGGGCAGGGAGGCTCAAGAGACCCAGTACTTC
clone size: few; D gene: .; J gene: TRBJ2-1; V gene: TRBV4-3; CDR3 protein: CASSQESAGVNEQFF; CDR3 DNA: TGCGCCAGCAGCCAAGAAAGCGCAGGGGTAAATGAGCAGTTCTTC
clone size: .; D gene: .; J gene: TRBJ2-5; V gene: TRBV6-1; CDR3 protein: CASRPLGAGQETQYF; CDR3 DNA: TGTGCCAGCAGGCCTTTAGGAGCGGGCCAAGAGACCCAGTACTTC
clone size: .; D gene: TRBD1; J gene: TRBJ1-2; V gene: TRBV12-5; CDR3 protein: CASGLTGGGGYTF; CDR3 DNA: TGTGCTAGTGGCCTTACAGGGGGCGGCGGCTACACCTTC
clone size: .; D gene: TRBD1; J gene: TRBJ1-1; V gene: TRBV4-1; CDR3 protein: CASSQYPGQGATEAFF; CDR3 DNA: TGCGCCAGCAGCCAGTATCCGGGACAGGGGGCAACTGAAGCTTTCTTT
clone size: few; D gene: TRBD1; J gene: TRBJ1-1; V gene: TRBV6-5; CDR3 protein: CASSYSTGTEGTEAFF; CDR3 DNA: TGTGCCAGCAGTTACTCAACTGGGACAGAGGGGACTGAAGCTTTCTTT
clone size: .; D gene: .; J gene: TRBJ2-7; V gene: TRBV28; CDR3 protein: CASSFVSGIEQYF; CDR3 DNA: TGTGCCAGCAGTTTTGTTTCGGGGATCGAGCAGTACTTC
clone size: .; D gene: TRBD1; J gene: TRBJ2-5; V gene: TRBV14; CDR3 protein: CASSQDGGTVQETQYF; CDR3 DNA: TGTGCCAGCAGCCAAGATGGTGGGACAGTCCAAGAGACCCAGTACTTC
clone size: .; D gene: TRBD2; J gene: TRBJ2-2; V gene: TRBV9; CDR3 protein: CASSAGLAGVVGELFF; CDR3 DNA: TGTGCCAGCAGCGCAGGACTAGCGGGAGTGGTCGGGGAGCTGTTTTTT
clone size: .; D gene: .; J gene: TRBJ2-7; V gene: TRBV6-5; CDR3 protein: CASSLYRRGFYEQYF; CDR3 DNA: TGTGCCAGCAGTTTATACCGCAGGGGTTTCTACGAGCAGTACTTC
clone size: .; D gene: TRBD2; J gene: TRBJ2-3; V gene: TRBV6-1; CDR3 protein: CASSDLAGGSVDTQYF; CDR3 DNA: TGTGCCAGCAGTGATTTAGCGGGAGGCTCAGTAGATACGCAGTATTTT